This T cell receptor beta chain is drawn from a study of T-cell reconstitution after alpha-beta-depleted transplantation in children. Preparation of the TCRbeta library used unique molecular identifiers. One entry per CDR3 protein results from TCRdb running MiXCR on the PCR reads. The sample lists 640,000 or so distinct CDR3 sequences, approximately 17% occurring once. The sequencing used PBMCs from the stem cell graft donor, collected from the stem cell graft. This TCR was sampled from a human donor who donated a stem cell graft to a child with acute myeloid leukemia.

CDR3 nucleotides: TGTGCCAGCAGTCCGGGTGGGAACCGGGGCAATCAGCCCCAGCATTTT. Residues: CASSPGGNRGNQPQHF. The chain has TRBV12-3 or TRBV12-4 and TRBJ1-5; no firm D call. The length of the CDR3 is 16 residues. V was cut by 5 bases and J by 2 bases, with 16 bases left in between.